The 4 T cell receptor beta chains presented below share a single source sample, sequenced in a study of cytomegalovirus exposure and HLA in healthy donors (dated by TCRdb to the late 2010s). The library relied on the immunoSEQ multiplex PCR assay. For the multiplex PCR, a mixture combining 60 forward primers for TCR Vbeta segments and 13 reverse primers for TCR Jbeta segments was used. Held by TCRdb, this immuneACCESS table contains in-frame sequences only and omits some clones. Under half of the omission traces to an unresolved V gene where checked; the cause of the rest is unknown. This sample is represented by over 100,000 clones; approximately 72% of them were singletons. The top ten clones comprise about 1.6% of the sample. Source material: PBMCs. These receptors originate from a young man in good health and CMV-seronegative.

Concerning this clone itself: The junction differs from germline at one of its ends, possibly a read error. The chain links TRBV7-2 to TRBJ1-2; possible D gene TRBD1, 5 bases. Germline V gene sequence: CDR1 SGHTA, CDR2 FQGNSA. This CDR3 has 14 amino acids. The CDR3 nucleotides read TGTGCCAGCAGCCTAGACGGGAGGGGCTATGGCTACCCCTTC. The encoded protein is CASSLDGRGYGYPF.

The CDR3 region is CASSPGGATEAFF. CDR3 nucleotide sequence: TGTGCCAGCAGTCCTGGGGGGGCCACTGAAGCTTTCTTT. This chain uses TRBV6-4 with TRBJ1-1; tentative D call: TRBD1 (6 bases). V was shortened by 5 bases and J by 4 bases, with 11 bases between the two germline ends. The germline gives CDR1 MRHNA, CDR2 SNTAGT. This CDR3 is built from 13 residues.

V usage is TRBV28 and J usage is TRBJ1-3; 10 positions agree with TRBD1. Germline V gives CDR1 MDHEN, CDR2 SYDVKM. The V and J ends lost 2 bases and 3 bases, in that order; junction bases with no gene match: 4. The CDR3 consists of 16 residues. The CDR3 here is CASSLERDRGGNTIYF. CDR3 bases: TGTGCCAGCAGTTTAGAACGGGACAGGGGTGGAAACACCATATATTTT.

This chain connects TRBV11-2 to TRBJ2-5; D gene ambiguous. Germline CDR1 is SGHAT and CDR2 is FQNNGV. Trimming removed 4 bases at V and 2 bases at J, with 14 bases between. The CDR3 length is 15 residues. The CDR3 region is CASSSLIGRQETQYF. CDR3 DNA sequence: TGTGCCAGCAGCTCCCTCATCGGTAGACAAGAGACCCAGTACTTC.